There are many counts of the clone carrying this T cell receptor (beta chain). Its antigen remains unidentified. CDR1 and CDR2 (germline): SQVTM, ANQGSEA. V was pared by 6 bases and J by 1 base, with 12 bases between. The CDR3 spans 13 residues. TCRdb reprocessed the reads with MiXCR, giving one entry per CDR3 protein. The sample records 200,000 to 300,000 distinct CDR3 sequences, about 12% being singletons. This sample is part of a study of T cell repertoires in cytomegalovirus infection. As for the study in general: Public TCR beta signature analysis indicated the presence of both CMV infection and matching HLA type.

Broader study findings: HLA-C-restricted CMV clonotypes gave the most frequent clonotype in two of eight donors. Public TCR beta family frequency separated CMV-and-HLA carriers, including in an independent cohort.

The V call is TRBV29-1, the J call TRBJ1-1; D may be TRBD1 (6 bases). This clonotype originated in a human donor in good health (CMV status not recorded). Some clones in this sample may be carry-over from other donors' samples. Sequencing was carried out using PBMCs. The CDR3 loop reads CSVVGQPNTEAFF. CDR3 nucleotide sequence: TGCAGCGTCGTGGGACAACCGAACACTGAAGCTTTCTTT.